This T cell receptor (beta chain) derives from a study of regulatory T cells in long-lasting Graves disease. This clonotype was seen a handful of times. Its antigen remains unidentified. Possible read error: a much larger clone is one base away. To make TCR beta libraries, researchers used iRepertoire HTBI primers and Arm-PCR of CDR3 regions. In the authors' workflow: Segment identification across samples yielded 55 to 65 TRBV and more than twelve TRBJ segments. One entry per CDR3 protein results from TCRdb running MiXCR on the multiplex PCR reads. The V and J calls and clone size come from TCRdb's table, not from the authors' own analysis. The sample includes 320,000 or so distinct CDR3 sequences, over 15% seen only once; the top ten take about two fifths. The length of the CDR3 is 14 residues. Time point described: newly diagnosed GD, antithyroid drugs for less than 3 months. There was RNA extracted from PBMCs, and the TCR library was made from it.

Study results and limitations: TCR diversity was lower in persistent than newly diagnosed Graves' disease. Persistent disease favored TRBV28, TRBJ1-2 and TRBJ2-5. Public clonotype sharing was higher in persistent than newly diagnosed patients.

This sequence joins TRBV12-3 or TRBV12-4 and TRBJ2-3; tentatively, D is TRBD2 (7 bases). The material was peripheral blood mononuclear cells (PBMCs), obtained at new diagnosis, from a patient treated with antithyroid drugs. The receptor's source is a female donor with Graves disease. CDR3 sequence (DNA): TGTGCCAGCAGCTCGGGGGGCCGCACAGATATGCAGTATTTT. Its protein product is CASSSGGRTDMQYF.